The T cell receptor beta chain described here comes from a study of molecular identifiers for immune sequencing clone quantification. Study at large: RNA, taken in replicates from around 20,000 or 100,000 naive CD8 cells, was split five ways, with four sequenced.

Germline values: CDR1 LNHDA, CDR2 SQIVND (reference sequence). This CDR3 is 14 amino acids long. The V end was cut by 5 bases, the J end by 2 bases, with 13 bases between. Library preparation followed earlier protocols using designated TCR primers. TCRdb reprocessed the PCR reads via MiXCR and lists one record per CDR3 protein. The table shows over 550,000 distinct CDR3 sequences, with 25% occurring only once. General study findings and limits: Highly expanded clone sizes could be underestimated by identical TCR molecules sharing a barcode. Effector cells kept over 97% of their molecules in clones above 20 RNA copies, while naive cells kept under 1% there.

There are many counts of this clonotype. The antigen remains undetermined. This receptor was obtained from a human donor in good health. Some libraries in this study had Jurkat cell RNA spiked in. Sequences were obtained from naive CD8+ T cells from blood, with Jurkat cell RNA spiked in. As to subset: FACS-sorted CD8+CD4-CCR7+CD45RA+ naive T cells. V is TRBV19 and J is TRBJ2-7; the D call may be TRBD1 or TRBD2 (5 bases each). The CDR3 loop reads CASSLPGRTYEQYF. CDR3 DNA sequence: TGTGCCAGTAGTCTTCCGGGACGGACCTACGAGCAGTACTTC.